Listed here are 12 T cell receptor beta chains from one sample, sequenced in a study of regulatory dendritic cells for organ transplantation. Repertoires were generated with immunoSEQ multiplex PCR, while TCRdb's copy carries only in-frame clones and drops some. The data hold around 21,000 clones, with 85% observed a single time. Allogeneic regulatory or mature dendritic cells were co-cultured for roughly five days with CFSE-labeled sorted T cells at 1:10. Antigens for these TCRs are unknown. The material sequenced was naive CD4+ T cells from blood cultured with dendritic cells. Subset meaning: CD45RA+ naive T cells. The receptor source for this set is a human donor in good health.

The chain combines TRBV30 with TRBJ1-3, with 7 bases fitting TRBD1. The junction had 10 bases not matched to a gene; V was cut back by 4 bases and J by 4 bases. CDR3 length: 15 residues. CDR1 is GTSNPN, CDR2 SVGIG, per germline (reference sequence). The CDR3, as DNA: TGTGCCTGGACGAAAGAGACAGGGCTGGGAAACACCATATATTTT. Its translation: CAWTKETGLGNTIYF.

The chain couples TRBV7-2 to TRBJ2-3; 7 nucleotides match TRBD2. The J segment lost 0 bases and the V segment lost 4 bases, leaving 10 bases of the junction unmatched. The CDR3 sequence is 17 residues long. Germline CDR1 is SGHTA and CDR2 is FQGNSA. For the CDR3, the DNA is TGTGCCAGCAGCTCCCCGTGGGGTAGCGGGAGCACAGATACGCAGTATTTT. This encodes CASSSPWGSGSTDTQYF.

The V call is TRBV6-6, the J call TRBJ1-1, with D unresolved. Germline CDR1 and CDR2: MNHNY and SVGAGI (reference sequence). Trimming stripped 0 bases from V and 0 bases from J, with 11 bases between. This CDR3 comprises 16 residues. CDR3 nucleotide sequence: TGTGCCAGCAGTTACTCGTTCGGGGATATGAACACTGAAGCTTTCTTT. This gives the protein CASSYSFGDMNTEAFF.

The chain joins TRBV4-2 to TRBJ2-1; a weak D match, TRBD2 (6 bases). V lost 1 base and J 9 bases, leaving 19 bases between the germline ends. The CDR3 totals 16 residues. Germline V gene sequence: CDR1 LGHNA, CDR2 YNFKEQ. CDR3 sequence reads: CASSQVRDSRFTEQFF. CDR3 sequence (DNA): TGTGCCAGCAGCCAAGTGAGGGACTCCCGGTTTACTGAGCAGTTCTTC.

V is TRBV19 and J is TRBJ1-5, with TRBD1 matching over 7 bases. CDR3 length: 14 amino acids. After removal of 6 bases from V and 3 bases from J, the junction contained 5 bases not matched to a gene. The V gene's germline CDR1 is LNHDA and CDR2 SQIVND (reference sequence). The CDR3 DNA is TGTGCCAGTAGCGCCGGGACAGACAATCAGCCCCAGCATTTT. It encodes CASSAGTDNQPQHF.

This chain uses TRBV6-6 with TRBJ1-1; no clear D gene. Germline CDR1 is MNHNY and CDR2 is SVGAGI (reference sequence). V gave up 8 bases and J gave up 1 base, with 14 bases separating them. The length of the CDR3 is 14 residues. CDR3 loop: CASPSGRENTEAFF. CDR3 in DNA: TGTGCCAGCCCCTCGGGCAGAGAGAACACTGAAGCTTTCTTT.

The CDR3 loop reads CASRRLAGGLSEQFF. CDR3 sequence (DNA): TGTGCCAGTAGGCGACTAGCGGGGGGGCTGAGTGAGCAGTTCTTC. The chain has TRBV19 and TRBJ2-1; 14 bases align to TRBD2. Germline CDR1 and CDR2: LNHDA and SQIVND (reference sequence). This CDR3 is built from 15 residues. The ends lost 6 bases at V and 9 bases at J; junction bases unmatched: 7.

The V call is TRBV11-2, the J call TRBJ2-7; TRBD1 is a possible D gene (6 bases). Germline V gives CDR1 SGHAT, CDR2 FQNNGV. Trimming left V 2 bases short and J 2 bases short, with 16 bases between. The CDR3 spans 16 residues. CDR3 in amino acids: CASSLSRTDLAYEQYF. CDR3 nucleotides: TGTGCCAGCAGCTTATCCCGGACAGATTTGGCCTACGAGCAGTACTTC. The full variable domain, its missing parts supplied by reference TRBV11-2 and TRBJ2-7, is EAGVAQSPRYKIIEKRQSVAFWCNPISGHATLYWYQQILGQGPKLLIQFQNNGVVDDSQLPKDRFSAERLKGVDSTLKIQPAKLEDSAVYLCASSLSRTDLAYEQYFGPGTRLTVT.

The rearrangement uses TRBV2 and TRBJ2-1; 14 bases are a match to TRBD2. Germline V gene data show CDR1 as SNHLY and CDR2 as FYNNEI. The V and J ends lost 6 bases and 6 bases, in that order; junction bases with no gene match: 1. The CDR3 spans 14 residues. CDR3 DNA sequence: TGTGCCAGCAGGGGACTAGCGGGGGTCAATGAGCAGTTCTTC. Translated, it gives CASRGLAGVNEQFF.

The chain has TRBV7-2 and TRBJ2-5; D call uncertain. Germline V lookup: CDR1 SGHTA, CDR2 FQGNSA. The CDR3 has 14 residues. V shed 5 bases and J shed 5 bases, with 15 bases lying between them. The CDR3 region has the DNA TGTGCCAGCAGCCCCCGGGCCCTGGGGGAGACCCAGTACTTC. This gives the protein CASSPRALGETQYF.

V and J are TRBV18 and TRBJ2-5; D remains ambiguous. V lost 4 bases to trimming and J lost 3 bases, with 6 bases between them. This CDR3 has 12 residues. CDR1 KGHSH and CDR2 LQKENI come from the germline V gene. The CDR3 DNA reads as TGTGCCAGCTCACGAACCGAAGAGACCCAGTACTTC. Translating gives CASSRTEETQYF.

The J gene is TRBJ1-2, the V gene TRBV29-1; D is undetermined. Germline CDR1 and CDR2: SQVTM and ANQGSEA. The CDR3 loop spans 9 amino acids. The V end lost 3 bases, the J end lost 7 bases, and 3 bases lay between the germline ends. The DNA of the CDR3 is TGCAGCGTTGACGTTGGCTACACCTTC. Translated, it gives CSVDVGYTF.